A single sample gave rise to the 6 T cell receptor beta chains below, sequenced in a study of blood T cell repertoires in COVID-19. Produced via immunoSEQ multiplex PCR; TCRdb's table is partial and in-frame only. Among 200,000 to 250,000 clones listed, 75% to 90% were seen once. Sequenced input: PBMCs or T cells enriched from blood (not recorded which). The source of these receptors is a woman aged 25-40 years who had recovered from COVID-19.

This clone was recorded a few times. J is TRBJ1-2 and V is TRBV11-2, with D possibly matching TRBD1 (5 bases). Germline V gene sequence: CDR1 SGHAT, CDR2 FQNNGV. Deletions cut 5 bases from V and 8 bases from J, with 21 bases between. The CDR3 is 15 amino acids. In DNA, the CDR3 is TGTGCCAGCAGCCCCATCTTTAAGGGGAGGGACGGCTACACCTTC. Translation: CASSPIFKGRDGYTF. Full variable domain (remainder filled in from reference TRBV11-2 and TRBJ1-2): EAGVAQSPRYKIIEKRQSVAFWCNPISGHATLYWYQQILGQGPKLLIQFQNNGVVDDSQLPKDRFSAERLKGVDSTLKIQPAKLEDSAVYLCASSPIFKGRDGYTFGSGTRLTVV.

The chain carries TRBV4-2 and TRBJ2-7; 12 nucleotides match TRBD2. V gave up 1 base and J gave up 2 bases; unmatched junction bases: 6. The CDR3 spans 17 residues. Germline V gene lookup returns CDR1 LGHNA and CDR2 YNFKEQ. As DNA, the CDR3 is TGTGCCAGCAGCCAAGGACTAGCGGGAGATAAGCCCTACGAGCAGTACTTC. It yields the protein CASSQGLAGDKPYEQYF.

In the case of this clone: Other DNA sequences in this sample translate to the same CDR3. V is TRBV24-1 and J is TRBJ2-7; 11 positions match TRBD1. This CDR3 is built from 15 residues. Germline-derived CDR1 and CDR2 are KGHDR and SFDVKD. The trim removed 3 bases at V and 2 bases at J, leaving 2 bases unmatched. In DNA, the CDR3 is TGTGCCACCAGTGATCCGGGACAGGGGGCCTACGAGCAGTACTTC. Translating it yields CATSDPGQGAYEQYF.

This clone has only one observation. The rearrangement links TRBV4-3 to TRBJ1-5; D gene ambiguous. V was shortened by 0 bases and J by 4 bases, with 10 bases between the two germline ends. Germline CDR1 reads LGHNA; CDR2 reads YSLEER. This CDR3 spans 15 amino acids. CDR3 DNA sequence: TGCGCCAGCAGCCAAGATCTCTCGGGTAATCAGCCCCAGCATTTT. This encodes CASSQDLSGNQPQHF.

This sequence joins TRBV9 and TRBJ2-3; D possibly corresponds to TRBD1 (7 bases). Trimming stripped 7 bases from V and 3 bases from J, with 12 bases between. This CDR3 region has 13 residues. The V gene's germline CDR1 is SGDLS and CDR2 YYNGEE. The CDR3 region has the DNA TGTGCCAGCTCCCCAGGGGGGACAGATACGCAGTATTTT. It codes for CASSPGGTDTQYF.

The J gene is TRBJ1-1, the V gene TRBV19; 10 bases fit TRBD1. Germline V gives CDR1 LNHDA, CDR2 SQIVND (reference sequence). This CDR3 contains 17 residues. The V gene end was trimmed by 1 base and the J gene end by 10 bases; junction bases not matched to a gene: 15. The CDR3, as DNA: TGTGCCAGTAGTATAGTCCGTCCCGGGACAGGGGATGGGGGAGCTTTCTTT. Residues: CASSIVRPGTGDGGAFF.